The 5 T cell receptor beta chains below were found in one sample sequenced in a study of T cells in Graves' hyperthyroidism and ophthalmopathy. Amplification of TCR beta CDR3 regions was performed using RNA transcripts as template. The HTBI primer set drove a first-round RT-PCR of the TCR CDR3. TCRdb reprocessed the multiplex PCR reads via MiXCR and lists one record per CDR3 protein. Counted here are about 640,000 distinct CDR3 sequences, around 20% occurring once; the ten biggest clones make up roughly a third. Sequencing was carried out using blood. The receptors come from a man under 40 with Graves' ophthalmopathy.

The chain joins TRBV2 to TRBJ2-7; D is unclear. The CDR3 totals 10 residues. Germline CDR1 is SNHLY and CDR2 is FYNNEI. V was shortened by 5 bases and J by 9 bases, with 8 bases between the two germline ends. CDR3 nucleotide sequence: TGTGCCAGCAGTTGGTCGGGGCAGTACTTC. This codes for CASSWSGQYF.

The rearrangement joins TRBV7-9 to TRBJ2-1; 10 bases fit TRBD2. The CDR3 is made up of 16 amino acids. J gave up 7 bases and V 5 bases, and 11 bases lay outside the gene matches. CDR1 is SEHNR and CDR2 is FQNEAQ in the germline V gene (reference sequence). In DNA form, the CDR3 reads TGTGCCAGCAGCCCTTGGGCTAGCGGGAGCTGGAATGAGCAGTTCTTC. Amino acid sequence: CASSPWASGSWNEQFF.

The chain's CDR3 is CASSQPVRGGHEQYF. The CDR3 nucleotides read TGCGCCAGCAGCCAACCCGTTAGGGGAGGACACGAGCAGTACTTC. J is TRBJ2-7 and V is TRBV4-1; D is perhaps TRBD2 (6 bases). V lost 2 bases and J lost 5, with 16 bases in between. This CDR3 is built from 15 residues. Germline CDR1 and CDR2: MGHRA and YSYEKL.

This clonotype has ten or more counts. An end of the junction differs from the germline gene, which may be a read error. The chain links TRBV6-1 to TRBJ2-5; possible D gene TRBD2, 6 bases. Germline assignment: CDR1 MNHNS and CDR2 SASEGT. CDR3 length: 14 amino acids. CDR3 sequence: CASRAGHSQGTQYF. In DNA form, the CDR3 reads TGTGCCAGCAGAGCGGGCCACTCCCAAGGGACCCAGTACTTC.

V is TRBV6-1 and J is TRBJ1-2; tentatively, D is TRBD1 (5 bases). With 6 bases removed from V and 3 bases from J, the gap between germline ends came to 17 bases. Germline V gives CDR1 MNHNS, CDR2 SASEGT. This CDR3 contains 15 residues. The DNA of the CDR3 is TGTGCCAGCAGGGCAGGGAGACCTTCGGACTATGGCTACACCTTC. Its translation is CASRAGRPSDYGYTF.